This T cell receptor beta chain was identified in a study of CD8+ T cells in alopecia areata. Trimming at V came to 0 bases and at J to 1 base, leaving 12 bases not matched to a gene. The CDR3 has 18 residues. From germline, CDR1 is MGHRA and CDR2 YSYEKL. Study findings and constraints: Normal-skin resident alphabeta T cells also appear among scalp sample sequences. Elevated clonality characterized lesional scalp relative to normal scalp, particularly in alopecia totalis/universalis. Possibly as an HLA-related effect, TCR sharing across patients appeared less clear than in mice.

Comments on this clone: Its antigen is not known.

In each case, RNA was isolated and then reverse transcribed into cDNA as the sequencing template. Produced via immunoSEQ multiplex PCR; TCRdb's table is partial and in-frame only. The table lists 90,000 to 130,000 clones, roughly 59% of them singletons. The chain has TRBV4-1 and TRBJ2-7, with 7 bases aligning to TRBD1. Sequencing was performed on CD8+ T cells sorted from blood. The TCR comes from a human donor in good health. In DNA form, the CDR3 reads TGCGCCAGCAGCCAAGAAAGGCACAGGGGAGTGGGGTCCTACGAGCAGTACTTC. Translating it yields CASSQERHRGVGSYEQYF.